Each of the 23 T cell receptor beta chains below was sequenced from the same sample in a study of shared clonotypes between healthy human individuals. Generated by immunoSEQ multiplex PCR, the TCRdb table keeps only in-frame clones and is missing some. The table includes 1,400,000 or so clones, 98% detected once. The source material was naive CD4+ T cells sorted from blood. Subset specified: CD45RA+ positively selected. These receptors came from a man aged 30 to 39 in good health.

Of note for this clone: Additional DNA sequences in this sample encode the identical CDR3. V gene TRBV5-1 combines with J gene TRBJ2-1; D gene ambiguous. The length of the CDR3 is 13 residues. V gave up 3 bases and J gave up 4 bases, with 8 bases separating them. CDR1 is SGHRS and CDR2 is YFSETQ in the germline V gene. This CDR3 is CASSSGPYNEQFF. In DNA form, the CDR3 reads TGCGCCAGCAGCTCCGGCCCATACAATGAGCAGTTCTTC.

This clone appeared once. The chain couples TRBV25-1 to TRBJ2-2, with 9 bases that match TRBD1. This CDR3 spans 15 amino acids. V shed 4 bases, J shed 7 bases, and the junction held 7 bases outside the gene matches. Germline CDR1 reads MGHDK; CDR2 reads SYGVNS. DNA of the CDR3: TGTGCCAGCAGTGCTTTAGGGACAGGGAACGGGGAGCTGTTTTTT. It translates to CASSALGTGNGELFF.

V gene TRBV7-8 combines with J gene TRBJ1-5; D gene unclear. V was trimmed by 2 bases and J by 3 bases, leaving 8 bases between them. Germline CDR1 is SGHVS and CDR2 is FQNEAQ. The CDR3 sequence is 14 residues long. CDR3 in DNA: TGTGCCAGCAGCTTATGGGGTGACAATCAGCCCCAGCATTTT. Its protein is CASSLWGDNQPQHF.

The rearrangement joins TRBV10-3 to TRBJ2-1; D might be TRBD2 (5 bases). V was trimmed by 7 bases and J by 7 bases, leaving 17 bases between them. This CDR3 contains 14 residues. Germline CDR1 ENHRY, CDR2 SYGVKD. The CDR3 bases are TGTGCCATCAAGGCTAGCCAAAGCGGTAATGAGCAGTTCTTC. Its protein is CAIKASQSGNEQFF.

CDR3 region: CASSPLLLGLAGVSRNTGELFF. CDR3 DNA: TGTGCCAGCTCACCACTGCTTTTAGGACTAGCGGGAGTTTCCAGAAACACCGGGGAGCTGTTTTTT. The J gene is TRBJ2-2, the V gene TRBV18; the match to TRBD2 covers 13 bases. With 1 base clipped from V and 2 bases from J, the junction kept 16 bases outside the gene matches. The CDR3 loop spans 22 amino acids. From germline, CDR1 is KGHSH and CDR2 LQKENI.

With respect to this clone: Germline and junction disagree at one end, which may indicate a read error. The chain recombines TRBV7-2 with TRBJ1-1; D remains ambiguous. Germline CDR1 reads SGHTA; CDR2 reads FQGNSA. CDR3 length: 13 residues. The CDR3 sequence: CASILGAGTEAFF. Written as DNA, the CDR3 is TGTGCCAGCATCTTAGGAGCGGGGACTGAAGCTTTCTTT.

This clone was detected only a few times. J is TRBJ2-7 and V is TRBV7-9; D is possibly TRBD2 (5 bases). Between the trimmed V and J ends, which lost 7 bases and 3 bases, there was a span of 16 bases. This CDR3 spans 14 amino acids. Germline CDR1 reads SEHNR; CDR2 reads FQNEAQ (reference sequence). The CDR3 DNA sequence: TGTGCCAGCATTAATACCGGGGTGAACTACGAGCAGTACTTC. Translated, it gives CASINTGVNYEQYF.

V and J are TRBV9 and TRBJ2-1; possible D gene TRBD1, 5 bases. V shed 0 bases and J shed 5 bases, with 15 bases lying between them. The V gene's germline CDR1 is SGDLS and CDR2 YYNGEE. The CDR3 contains 16 residues. The CDR3 coding sequence is TGTGCCAGCAGCGTAGATCAGGGTGAGTTTGACAATGAGCAGTTCTTC. It specifies CASSVDQGEFDNEQFF. The full variable domain, completed using reference TRBV9 and TRBJ2-1, is DSGVTQTPKHLITATGQRVTLRCSPRSGDLSVYWYQQSLDQGLQFLIQYYNGEERAKGNILERFSAQQFPDLHSELNLSSLELGDSALYFCASSVDQGEFDNEQFFGPGTRLTVL.

CDR3 nucleotide sequence: TGTGCCAGCTCACCCCGGACAACCCGTGAAAAACTGTTTTTT. Protein: CASSPRTTREKLFF. This sequence joins TRBV18 and TRBJ1-4, with D possibly matching TRBD1 (5 bases). The CDR3 covers 14 residues. Trimming pared 3 bases from V and 7 bases from J, leaving 12 bases between. CDR1 is KGHSH, CDR2 LQKENI, per germline.

The chain carries TRBV12-5 and TRBJ2-1, with unresolved D. V lost 0 bases and J lost 0, with 12 bases in between. The germline CDR1 and CDR2 sequences are LGHNT and FRNRAP. The length of the CDR3 is 17 residues. The CDR3 sequence: CASGLVQLSNSYNEQFF. The CDR3 DNA reads as TGTGCTAGTGGTTTGGTACAACTGTCCAACTCCTACAATGAGCAGTTCTTC.

This clone appeared a single time. The chain couples TRBV2 to TRBJ1-4; maybe TRBD1 (6 bases). V lost 4 bases and J 0 bases, leaving 15 bases between the germline ends. There are 17 residues in the CDR3. Germline CDR1 reads SNHLY; CDR2 reads FYNNEI. CDR3 bases: TGTGCCAGCAGTGTCAACAGGGCCGGTGCAACTAATGAAAAACTGTTTTTT. Its translation: CASSVNRAGATNEKLFF.

V usage is TRBV11-2 and J usage is TRBJ1-1, with TRBD1 identical over 8 bases. Looked up from germline, CDR1 is SGHAT and CDR2 is FQNNGV. V was pared by 8 bases and J by 0 bases, with 14 bases of the junction left unmatched. This CDR3 spans 17 amino acids. CDR3 amino acids: CASRTFGRGLLNTEAFF. CDR3 sequence (DNA): TGTGCCAGCCGCACTTTTGGCAGGGGGCTATTGAACACTGAAGCTTTCTTT.

This chain connects TRBV28 to TRBJ2-3, with a weak D call TRBD1 (5 bases). The germline V gene has CDR1 MDHEN and CDR2 SYDVKM. This CDR3 has 15 residues. Trimming took off 3 bases at V and 10 bases at J, with 20 bases between the two ends. The CDR3 DNA is TGTGCCAGCAGTTTCCCAACTCGGTCACAGGCGGCGCAGTATTTT. Translating it yields CASSFPTRSQAAQYF. Drawing the rest from reference TRBV28 and TRBJ2-3, the complete variable domain is DVKVTQSSRYLVKRTGEKVFLECVQDMDHENMFWYRQDPGLGLRLIYFSYDVKMKEKGDIPEGYSVSREKKERFSLILESASTNQTSMYLCASSFPTRSQAAQYFGPGTRLTVL.

This chain joins TRBV15 and TRBJ1-5, with no clear D. The CDR3 runs to 16 residues. The V and J ends lost 5 bases and 0 bases respectively, with 14 bases between them. Per germline, CDR1 LNHNV and CDR2 YYDKDF (reference sequence). The CDR3 sequence: CATSGRQIFSNQPQHF. CDR3 nucleotide sequence: TGTGCCACCAGCGGCAGGCAAATTTTTAGCAATCAGCCCCAGCATTTT.

The chain carries TRBV28 and TRBJ1-1, with D perhaps matching TRBD1 (5 bases). The CDR3 spans 14 residues. V lost 6 bases and J 4 bases, leaving 15 bases between the germline ends. CDR1 is MDHEN, CDR2 SYDVKM, per germline. CDR3 amino acids: CASRLRIQGTEAFF. DNA of the CDR3: TGTGCCAGCAGACTCAGGATTCAGGGCACTGAAGCTTTCTTT.

This clone appeared a single time. The chain couples TRBV7-2 to TRBJ2-1, with D possibly TRBD2 on 6 matching bases. The V gene's germline CDR1 is SGHTA and CDR2 FQGNSA. V was pared by 3 bases and J by 9 bases, with 18 bases between. The CDR3 is 15 amino acids. CDR3 nucleotides: TGTGCCAGCAGCTTGGGGATAGTGGGAGGTCTTGAGCAGTTCTTC. Protein sequence: CASSLGIVGGLEQFF.

Concerning this clone itself: Other DNA sequences in the same sample also yield this CDR3. The chain links TRBV5-1 to TRBJ2-3, with a weak D call TRBD1 (5 bases). Trimming cost V 0 bases and J 5 bases, with 10 bases left between them. The CDR3 is 14 amino acids. The V gene's germline CDR1 is SGHRS and CDR2 YFSETQ. In DNA form, the CDR3 reads TGCGCCAGCAGCTTGGAGGGGTTTAGAGATACGCAGTATTTT. This sequence encodes CASSLEGFRDTQYF.

The chain employs TRBV28 and TRBJ2-1; 12 positions match TRBD2. The junction had 4 bases not matched to a gene; V was cut back by 6 bases and J by 4 bases. Germline CDR1 is MDHEN and CDR2 is SYDVKM. CDR3 size: 15 residues. CDR3 loop: CASSGGLAGYNEQFF. CDR3 nucleotides: TGTGCCAGCAGCGGCGGACTAGCGGGATACAATGAGCAGTTCTTC.

The genes are TRBV29-1 and TRBJ2-7, with D possibly called TRBD1 or TRBD2 (5 bases each). Germline-derived CDR1 and CDR2 are SQVTM and ANQGSEA. The CDR3 loop spans 12 amino acids. V was clipped by 3 bases and J by 2 bases, with 8 bases between them. The CDR3 loop is CSVDGDAYEQYF. The CDR3 DNA follows: TGCAGCGTTGATGGGGACGCCTACGAGCAGTACTTC.

The sample holds one count of this clone. This sequence joins TRBV12-2 and TRBJ1-2. TRBV12-2 is described as a pseudogene. The CDR3 has 18 amino acids. CDR3: CASRFNPPPRWGNYGYTF. The CDR3 nucleotides read TGTGCAAGTCGCTTCAACCCGCCCCCCAGGTGGGGTAACTATGGCTACACCTTC.

Comments on this clone: This same CDR3 is encoded by further DNA sequences in the sample. J is TRBJ2-7 and V is TRBV28; no clear D gene. The CDR3 totals 12 residues. Trimming took 6 bases from V and 1 from J, leaving 7 bases between them. CDR1 and CDR2 from the germline V gene are MDHEN and SYDVKM. DNA of the CDR3: TGTGCCAGCAGCCTAAGATCCTACGAGCAGTACTTC. It encodes CASSLRSYEQYF.

In DNA, the CDR3 is TGTGCCAGCAGTGAATCGGTACTAGCGGGAGAGACCTACGAGCAGTACTTC. Its protein is CASSESVLAGETYEQYF. The chain joins TRBV2 to TRBJ2-7, with 11 positions matching TRBD2. CDR1 SNHLY and CDR2 FYNNEI come from the germline V gene. The CDR3 sequence is 17 residues long. V was clipped by 2 bases and J by 2 bases; unmatched bases: 8.

CDR3 in amino acids: CASSSGTSGSAGYNEQFF. The DNA for the CDR3 is TGTGCCAGCAGCTCCGGGACTAGCGGGAGCGCTGGATACAATGAGCAGTTCTTC. The rearrangement joins TRBV7-6 to TRBJ2-1; 14 bases line up with TRBD2. The length of the CDR3 is 18 residues. V lost 4 bases and J lost 4; bases outside the gene matches: 9. Germline V CDR1 and CDR2: SGHVS, FNYEAQ. Complete variable domain (other parts from reference TRBV7-6 and TRBJ2-1): GAGVSQSPRYKVTKRGQDVALRCDPISGHVSLYWYRQALGQGPEFLTYFNYEAQQDKSGLPNDRFSAERPEGSISTLTIQRTEQRDSAMYRCASSSGTSGSAGYNEQFFGPGTRLTVL.